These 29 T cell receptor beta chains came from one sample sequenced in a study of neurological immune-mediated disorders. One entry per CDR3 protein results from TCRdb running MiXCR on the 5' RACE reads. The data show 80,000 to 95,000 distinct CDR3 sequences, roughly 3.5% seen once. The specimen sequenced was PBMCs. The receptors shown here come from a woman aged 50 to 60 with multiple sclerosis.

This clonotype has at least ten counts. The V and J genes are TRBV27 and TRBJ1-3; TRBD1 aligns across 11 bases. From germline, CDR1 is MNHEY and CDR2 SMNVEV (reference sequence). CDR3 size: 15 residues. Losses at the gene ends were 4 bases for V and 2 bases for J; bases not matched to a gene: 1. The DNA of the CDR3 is TGTGCCAGCAGTTCGGGACAGGGGGCTGGAAACACCATATATTTT. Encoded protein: CASSSGQGAGNTIYF.

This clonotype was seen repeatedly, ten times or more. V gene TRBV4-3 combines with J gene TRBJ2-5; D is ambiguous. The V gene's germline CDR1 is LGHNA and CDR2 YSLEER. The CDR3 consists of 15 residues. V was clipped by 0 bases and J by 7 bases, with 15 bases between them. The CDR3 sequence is CASSQERFGIGTQYF. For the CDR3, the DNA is TGCGCCAGCAGCCAAGAGCGCTTTGGAATCGGGACCCAGTACTTC.

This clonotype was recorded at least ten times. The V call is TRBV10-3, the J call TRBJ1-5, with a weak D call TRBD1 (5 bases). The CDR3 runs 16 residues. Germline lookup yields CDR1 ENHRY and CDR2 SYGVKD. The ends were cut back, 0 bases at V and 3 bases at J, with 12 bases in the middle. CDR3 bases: TGTGCCATCAGTGAGTCCTGGACAAATGACAATCAGCCCCAGCATTTT. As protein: CAISESWTNDNQPQHF.

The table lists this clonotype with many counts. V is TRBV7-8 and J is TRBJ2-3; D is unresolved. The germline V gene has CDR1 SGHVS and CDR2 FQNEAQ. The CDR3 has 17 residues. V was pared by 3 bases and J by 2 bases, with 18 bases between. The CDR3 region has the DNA TGTGCCAGCAGCTTCATCGCGCACCTACCAGACACAGATACGCAGTATTTT. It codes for CASSFIAHLPDTDTQYF. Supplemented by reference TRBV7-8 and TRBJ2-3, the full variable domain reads GAGVSQSPRYKVAKRGQDVALRCDPISGHVSLFWYQQALGQGPEFLTYFQNEAQLDKSGLPSDRFFAERPEGSVSTLKIQRTQQEDSAVYLCASSFIAHLPDTDTQYFGPGTRLTVL.

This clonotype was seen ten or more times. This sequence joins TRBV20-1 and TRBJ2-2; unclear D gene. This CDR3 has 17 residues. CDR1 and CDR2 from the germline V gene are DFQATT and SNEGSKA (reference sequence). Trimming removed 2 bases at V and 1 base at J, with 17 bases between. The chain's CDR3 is CSARPDSMWKNTGELFF. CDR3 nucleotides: TGCAGTGCTAGACCCGACTCGATGTGGAAGAACACCGGGGAGCTGTTTTTT.

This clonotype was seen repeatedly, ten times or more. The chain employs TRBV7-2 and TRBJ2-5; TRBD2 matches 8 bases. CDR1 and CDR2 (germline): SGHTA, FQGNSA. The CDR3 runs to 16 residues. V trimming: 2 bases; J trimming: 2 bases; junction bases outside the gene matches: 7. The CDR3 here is CASSLRQRGRQETQYF. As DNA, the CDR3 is TGTGCCAGCAGCTTACGGCAGCGGGGGAGACAAGAGACCCAGTACTTC.

CDR3 sequence reads: CSEQRPGTTEAFF. CDR3 DNA sequence: TGCAGTGAACAGAGGCCGGGGACCACTGAAGCTTTCTTT. The J gene is TRBJ1-1, the V gene TRBV20-1, with D perhaps TRBD1 (5 bases). Between the trimmed V and J ends, which lost 7 bases and 4 bases, there was a span of 16 bases. The CDR3 spans 13 residues. Germline V CDR1 and CDR2: DFQATT, SNEGSKA (reference sequence).

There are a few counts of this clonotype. As DNA, the CDR3 is TGTGCCATCAGTGGACAACAGACAGGGGTAGCTTTCTTT. Its translation: CAISGQQTGVAFF. This sequence joins TRBV10-3 and TRBJ1-1; 8 bases are a match to TRBD1. The germline V gene has CDR1 ENHRY and CDR2 SYGVKD. The CDR3 is made up of 13 amino acids. V trimming: 4 bases; J trimming: 10 bases; junction bases outside the gene matches: 8.

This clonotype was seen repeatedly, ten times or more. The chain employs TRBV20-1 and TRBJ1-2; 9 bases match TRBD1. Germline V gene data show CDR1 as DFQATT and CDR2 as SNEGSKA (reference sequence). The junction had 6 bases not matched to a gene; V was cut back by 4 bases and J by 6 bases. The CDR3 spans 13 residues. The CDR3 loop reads CSAIEGTGNGYTF. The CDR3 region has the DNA TGCAGTGCTATAGAGGGGACAGGGAATGGCTACACCTTC.

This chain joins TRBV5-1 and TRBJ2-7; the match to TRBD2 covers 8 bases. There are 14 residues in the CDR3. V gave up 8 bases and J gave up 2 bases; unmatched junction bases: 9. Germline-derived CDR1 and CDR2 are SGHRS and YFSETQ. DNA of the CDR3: TGCGCCAGTAGCGGGACCAAGGGGGCCTACGAGCAGTACTTC. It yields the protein CASSGTKGAYEQYF. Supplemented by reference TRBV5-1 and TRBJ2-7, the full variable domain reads KAGVTQTPRYLIKTRGQQVTLSCSPISGHRSVSWYQQTPGQGLQFLFEYFSETQRNKGNFPGRFSGRQFSNSRSEMNVSTLELGDSALYLCASSGTKGAYEQYFGPGTRLTVT.

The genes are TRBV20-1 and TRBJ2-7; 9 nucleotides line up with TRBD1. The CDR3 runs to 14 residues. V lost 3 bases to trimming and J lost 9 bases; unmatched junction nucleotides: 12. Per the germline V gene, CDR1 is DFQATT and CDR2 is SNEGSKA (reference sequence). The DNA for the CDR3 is TGCAGTGCTAGTAGAGGGACAGGGCTTGCAGCGCAGTACTTC. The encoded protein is CSASRGTGLAAQYF.

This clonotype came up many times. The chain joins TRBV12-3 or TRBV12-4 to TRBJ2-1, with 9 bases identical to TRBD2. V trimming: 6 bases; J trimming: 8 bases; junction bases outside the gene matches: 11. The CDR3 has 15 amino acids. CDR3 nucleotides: TGTGCCAGCAGACCGAGACTAGCGGTGTATGATGAGCAGTTCTTC. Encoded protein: CASRPRLAVYDEQFF.

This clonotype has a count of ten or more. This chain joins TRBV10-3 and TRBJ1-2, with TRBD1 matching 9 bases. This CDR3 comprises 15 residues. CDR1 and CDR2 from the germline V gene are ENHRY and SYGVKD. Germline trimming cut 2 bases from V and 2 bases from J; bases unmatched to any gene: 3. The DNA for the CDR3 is TGTGCCATCAGTGAGGGACAGGGGTCGAACTATGGCTACACCTTC. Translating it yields CAISEGQGSNYGYTF.

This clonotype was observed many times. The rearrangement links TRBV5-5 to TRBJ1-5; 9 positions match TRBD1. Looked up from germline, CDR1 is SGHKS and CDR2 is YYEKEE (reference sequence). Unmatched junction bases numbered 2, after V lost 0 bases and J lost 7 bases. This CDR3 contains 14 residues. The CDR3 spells CASSLGQGVQPQHF. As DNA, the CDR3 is TGTGCCAGCAGCTTGGGACAGGGGGTGCAGCCCCAGCATTTT.

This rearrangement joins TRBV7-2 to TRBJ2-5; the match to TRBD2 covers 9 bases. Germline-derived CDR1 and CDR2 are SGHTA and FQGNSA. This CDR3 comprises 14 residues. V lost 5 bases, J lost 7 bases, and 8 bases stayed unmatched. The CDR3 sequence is CASSRSTSGWTQYF. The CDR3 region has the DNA TGTGCCAGCAGCCGATCTACTAGCGGGTGGACCCAGTACTTC.

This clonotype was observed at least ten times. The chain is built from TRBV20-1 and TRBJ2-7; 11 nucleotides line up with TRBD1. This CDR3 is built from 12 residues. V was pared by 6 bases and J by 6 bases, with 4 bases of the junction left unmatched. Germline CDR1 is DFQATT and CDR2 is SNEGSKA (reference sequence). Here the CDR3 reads CSAPGTGGEQYF. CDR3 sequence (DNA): TGCAGTGCCCCCGGGACAGGGGGCGAGCAGTACTTC.

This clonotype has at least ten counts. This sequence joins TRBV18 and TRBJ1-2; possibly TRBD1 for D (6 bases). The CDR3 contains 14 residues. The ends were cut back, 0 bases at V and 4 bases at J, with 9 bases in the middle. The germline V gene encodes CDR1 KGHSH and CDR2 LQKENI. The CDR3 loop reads CASSPPGAAYGYTF. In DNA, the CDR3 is TGTGCCAGCTCACCACCGGGGGCTGCCTATGGCTACACCTTC.

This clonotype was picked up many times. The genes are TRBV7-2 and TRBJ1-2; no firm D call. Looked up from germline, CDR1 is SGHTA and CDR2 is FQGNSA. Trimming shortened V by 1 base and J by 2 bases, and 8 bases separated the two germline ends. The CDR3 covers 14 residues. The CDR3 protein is CASSLVYTNYGYTF. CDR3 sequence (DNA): TGTGCCAGCAGCTTAGTGTACACAAACTATGGCTACACCTTC.

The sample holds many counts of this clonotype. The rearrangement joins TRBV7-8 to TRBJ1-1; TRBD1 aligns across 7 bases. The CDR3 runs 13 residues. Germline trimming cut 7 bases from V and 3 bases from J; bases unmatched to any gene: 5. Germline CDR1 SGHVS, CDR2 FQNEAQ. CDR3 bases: TGTGCCAGCAAACACAGGGGCTACACTGAAGCTTTCTTT. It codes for CASKHRGYTEAFF.

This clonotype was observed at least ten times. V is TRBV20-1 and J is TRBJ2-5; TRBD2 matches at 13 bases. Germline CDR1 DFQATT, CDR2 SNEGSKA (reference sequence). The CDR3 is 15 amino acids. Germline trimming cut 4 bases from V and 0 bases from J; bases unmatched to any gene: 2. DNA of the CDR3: TGCAGTGCTACCACTAGCGGGGGGGACCAAGAGACCCAGTACTTC. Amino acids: CSATTSGGDQETQYF.

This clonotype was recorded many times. CDR3 nucleotide sequence: TGCGCCAGCAGCCTCACAGGGGGTACCTATGGCTACACCTTC. Protein: CASSLTGGTYGYTF. This chain joins TRBV5-1 and TRBJ1-2, with TRBD1 identical over 8 bases. CDR3 length: 14 amino acids. The V segment lost 4 bases and the J segment 4 bases; nucleotides outside the gene matches: 6. Germline-derived CDR1 and CDR2 are SGHRS and YFSETQ.

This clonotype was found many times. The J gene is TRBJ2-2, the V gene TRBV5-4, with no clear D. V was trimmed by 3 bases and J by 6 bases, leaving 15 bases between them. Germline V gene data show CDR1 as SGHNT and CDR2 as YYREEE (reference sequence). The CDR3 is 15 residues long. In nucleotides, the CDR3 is TGTGCCAGCAGCTCCAGGAATAGGGTGGCCGGGGAGCTGTTTTTT. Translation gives CASSSRNRVAGELFF.

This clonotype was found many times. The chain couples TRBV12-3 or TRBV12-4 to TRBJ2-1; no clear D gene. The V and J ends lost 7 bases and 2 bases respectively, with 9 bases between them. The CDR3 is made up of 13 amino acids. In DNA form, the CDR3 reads TGTGCCAGCATCGTAAGCGCCTACAATGAGCAGTTCTTC. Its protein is CASIVSAYNEQFF.

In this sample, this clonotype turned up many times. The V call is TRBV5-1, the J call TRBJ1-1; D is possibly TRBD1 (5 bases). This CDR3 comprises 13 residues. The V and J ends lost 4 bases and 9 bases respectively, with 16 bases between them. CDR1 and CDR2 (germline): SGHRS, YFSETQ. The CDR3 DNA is TGCGCCAGCAGCCCTGAGTTTGGGACTCAAGCTTTCTTT. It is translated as CASSPEFGTQAFF.

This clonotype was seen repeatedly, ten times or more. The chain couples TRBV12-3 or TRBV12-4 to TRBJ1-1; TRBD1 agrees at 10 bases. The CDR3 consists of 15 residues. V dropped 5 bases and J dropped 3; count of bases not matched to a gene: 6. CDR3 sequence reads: CASSTGQGGDTEAFF. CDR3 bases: TGTGCCAGCAGTACTGGACAGGGGGGTGACACTGAAGCTTTCTTT.

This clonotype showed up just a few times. Here the CDR3 DNA reads TGTGCCAGCAGCCTCCGGACTAGCGGGGGGACCAGCTCCTACGAGCAGTACTTC. Translated: CASSLRTSGGTSSYEQYF. The V gene is TRBV7-2, the J gene TRBJ2-7; 14 bases fit TRBD2. The CDR3 has 18 amino acids. Germline V lookup: CDR1 SGHTA, CDR2 FQGNSA. J was trimmed by 0 bases and V by 5 bases; bases with no gene match: 9.

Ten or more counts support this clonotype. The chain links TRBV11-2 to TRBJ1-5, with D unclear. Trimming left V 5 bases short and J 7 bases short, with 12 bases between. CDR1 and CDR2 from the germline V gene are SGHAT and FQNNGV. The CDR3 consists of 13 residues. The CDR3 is CASSAEVRQPQHF. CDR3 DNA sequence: TGTGCCAGCAGCGCAGAGGTTCGGCAGCCCCAGCATTTT.

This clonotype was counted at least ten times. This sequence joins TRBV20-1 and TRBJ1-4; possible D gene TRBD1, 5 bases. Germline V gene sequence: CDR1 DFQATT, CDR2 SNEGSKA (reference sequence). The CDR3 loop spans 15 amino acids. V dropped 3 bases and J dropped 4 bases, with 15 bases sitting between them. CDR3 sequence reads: CSASLSGTGNEKLFF. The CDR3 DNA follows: TGCAGTGCTAGCCTCTCTGGGACGGGTAATGAAAAACTGTTTTTT.

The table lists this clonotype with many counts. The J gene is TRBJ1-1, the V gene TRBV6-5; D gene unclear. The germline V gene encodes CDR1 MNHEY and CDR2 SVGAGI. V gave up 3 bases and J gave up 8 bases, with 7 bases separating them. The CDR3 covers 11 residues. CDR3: CASSYRREAFF. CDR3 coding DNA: TGTGCCAGCAGTTATAGAAGGGAAGCTTTCTTT.